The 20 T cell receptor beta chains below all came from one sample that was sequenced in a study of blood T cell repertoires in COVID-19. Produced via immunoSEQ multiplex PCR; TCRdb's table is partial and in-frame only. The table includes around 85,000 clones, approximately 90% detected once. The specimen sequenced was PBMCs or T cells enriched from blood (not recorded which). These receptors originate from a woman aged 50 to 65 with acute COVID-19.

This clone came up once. CDR3 residues: CASEDNEQFF. CDR3 sequence (DNA): TGTGCCAGCGAGGACAATGAGCAGTTCTTC. The chain links TRBV28 to TRBJ2-1; D is unclear. Trimming stripped 8 bases from V and 5 bases from J, with 4 bases between. The CDR3 is made up of 10 amino acids. The germline gives CDR1 MDHEN, CDR2 SYDVKM.

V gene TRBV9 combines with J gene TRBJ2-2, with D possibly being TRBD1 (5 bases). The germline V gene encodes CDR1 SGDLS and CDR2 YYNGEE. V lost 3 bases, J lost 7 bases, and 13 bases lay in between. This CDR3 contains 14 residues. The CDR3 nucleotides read TGTGCCAGCAGCGGTCAGGGCCCAATCGGGGAGCTGTTTTTT. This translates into CASSGQGPIGELFF.

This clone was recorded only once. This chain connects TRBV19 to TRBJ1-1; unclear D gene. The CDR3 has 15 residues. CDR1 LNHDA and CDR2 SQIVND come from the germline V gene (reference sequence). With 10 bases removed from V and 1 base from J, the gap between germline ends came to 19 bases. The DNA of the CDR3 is TGTGCCACCCAAAGGCTAAGGGAGGCGAACACTGAAGCTTTCTTT. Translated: CATQRLREANTEAFF.

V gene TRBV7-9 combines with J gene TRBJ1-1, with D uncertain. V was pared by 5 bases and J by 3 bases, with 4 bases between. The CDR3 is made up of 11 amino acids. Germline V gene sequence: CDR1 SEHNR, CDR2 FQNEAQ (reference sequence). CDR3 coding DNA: TGTGCCAGCAGCCCCTACACTGAAGCTTTCTTT. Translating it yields CASSPYTEAFF.

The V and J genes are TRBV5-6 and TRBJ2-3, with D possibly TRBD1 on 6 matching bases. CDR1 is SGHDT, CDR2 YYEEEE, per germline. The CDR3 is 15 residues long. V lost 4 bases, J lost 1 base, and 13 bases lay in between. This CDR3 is CASSMDSTGTDTQYF. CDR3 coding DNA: TGTGCCAGCAGCATGGACAGCACCGGCACAGATACGCAGTATTTT.

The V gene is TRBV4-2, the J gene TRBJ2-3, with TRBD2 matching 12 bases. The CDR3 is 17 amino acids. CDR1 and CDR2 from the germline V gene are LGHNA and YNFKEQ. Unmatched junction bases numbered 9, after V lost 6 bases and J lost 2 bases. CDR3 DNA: TGTGCCAGCAGTAACAAACTAGCGGGAGGCGCCACAGATACGCAGTATTTT. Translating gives CASSNKLAGGATDTQYF.

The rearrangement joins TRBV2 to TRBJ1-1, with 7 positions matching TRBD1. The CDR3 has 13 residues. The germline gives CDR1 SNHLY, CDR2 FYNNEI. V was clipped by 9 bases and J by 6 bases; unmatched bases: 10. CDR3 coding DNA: TGTGCCAGGGAGGGCAGGGACAGACCTGAAGCTTTCTTT. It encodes CAREGRDRPEAFF.

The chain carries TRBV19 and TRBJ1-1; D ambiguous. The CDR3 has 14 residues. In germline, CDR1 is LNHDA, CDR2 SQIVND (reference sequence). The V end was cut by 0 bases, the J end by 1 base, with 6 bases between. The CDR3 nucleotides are TGTGCCAGTAGTATAGACACAGCGAACACTGAAGCTTTCTTT. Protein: CASSIDTANTEAFF.

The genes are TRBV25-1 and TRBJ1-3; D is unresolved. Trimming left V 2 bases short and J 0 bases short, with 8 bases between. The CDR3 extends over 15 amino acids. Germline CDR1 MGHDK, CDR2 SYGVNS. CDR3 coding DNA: TGTGCCAGCAGTGAACCCAGTTTCTCTGGAAACACCATATATTTT. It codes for CASSEPSFSGNTIYF.

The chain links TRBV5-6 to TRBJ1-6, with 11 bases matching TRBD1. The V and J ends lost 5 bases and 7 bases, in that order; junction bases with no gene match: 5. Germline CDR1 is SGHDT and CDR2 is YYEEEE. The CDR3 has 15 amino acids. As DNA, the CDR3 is TGTGCCAGCAGTTACGGACAGGGGGCGAATTCACCCCTCCACTTT. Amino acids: CASSYGQGANSPLHF.

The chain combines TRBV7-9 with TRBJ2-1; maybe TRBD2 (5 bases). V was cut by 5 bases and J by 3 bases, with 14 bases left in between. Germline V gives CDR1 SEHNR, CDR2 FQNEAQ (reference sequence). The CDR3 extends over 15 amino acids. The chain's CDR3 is CASSPPGNNYNEQFF. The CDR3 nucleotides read TGTGCCAGCAGCCCCCCGGGGAATAACTACAATGAGCAGTTCTTC.

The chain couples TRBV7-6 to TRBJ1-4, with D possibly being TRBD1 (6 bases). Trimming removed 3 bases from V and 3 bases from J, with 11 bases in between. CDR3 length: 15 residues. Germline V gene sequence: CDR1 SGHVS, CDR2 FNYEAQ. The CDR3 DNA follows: TGTGCCAGCAGCTTCAGCAGGGGTTCTAATGAAAAACTGTTTTTT. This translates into CASSFSRGSNEKLFF.

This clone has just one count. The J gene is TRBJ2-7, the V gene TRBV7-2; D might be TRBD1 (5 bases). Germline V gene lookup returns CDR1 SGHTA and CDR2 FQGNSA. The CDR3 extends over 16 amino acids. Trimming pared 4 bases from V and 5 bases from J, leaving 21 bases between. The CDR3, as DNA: TGTGCCAGCAGCTCGTCGGTGTGGCAGGGTGGCCACGAGCAGTACTTC. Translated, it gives CASSSSVWQGGHEQYF.

The CDR3 coding sequence is TGTGCCACCGGCCCCAGGGATCCCGGAAACACCATATATTTT. Translated: CATGPRDPGNTIYF. The J gene is TRBJ1-3, the V gene TRBV19, with D maybe TRBD1 (5 bases). V was clipped by 10 bases and J by 4 bases, with 17 bases between them. This CDR3 contains 14 residues. Per the germline V gene, CDR1 is LNHDA and CDR2 is SQIVND (reference sequence).

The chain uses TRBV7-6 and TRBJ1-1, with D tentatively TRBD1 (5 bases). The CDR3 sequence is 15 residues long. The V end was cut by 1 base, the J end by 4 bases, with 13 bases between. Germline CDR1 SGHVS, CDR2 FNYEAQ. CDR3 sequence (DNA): TGTGCCAGCAGCTTAGATGGGGCATCGATCACTGAAGCTTTCTTT. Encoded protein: CASSLDGASITEAFF.

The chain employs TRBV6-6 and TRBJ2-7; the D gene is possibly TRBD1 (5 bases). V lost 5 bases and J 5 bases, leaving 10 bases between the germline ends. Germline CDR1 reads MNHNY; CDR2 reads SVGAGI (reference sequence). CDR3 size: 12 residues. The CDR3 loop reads CASSPQTDEQYF. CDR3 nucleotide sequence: TGTGCCAGCAGTCCACAGACAGACGAGCAGTACTTC.

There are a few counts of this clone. The CDR3 here is CASSNLTSGSLNEQFF. The CDR3 DNA reads TGTGCCAGCAGCAACCTGACTAGCGGATCCCTCAATGAGCAGTTCTTC. The rearrangement joins TRBV3-1 (or the pseudogene TRBV3-2) to TRBJ2-1, with 9 bases fitting TRBD2. V lost 5 bases to trimming and J lost 6 bases; unmatched junction nucleotides: 11. The germline CDR1 and CDR2 sequences are LGHDT and YNNKEL (reference sequence). The CDR3 consists of 16 residues.

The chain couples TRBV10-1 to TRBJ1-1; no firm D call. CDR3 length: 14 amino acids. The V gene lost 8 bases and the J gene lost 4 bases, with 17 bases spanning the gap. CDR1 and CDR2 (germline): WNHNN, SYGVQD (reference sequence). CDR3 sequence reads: CASSNFGGSTEAFF. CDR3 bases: TGCGCCAGCTCAAACTTCGGAGGGTCCACTGAAGCTTTCTTT.

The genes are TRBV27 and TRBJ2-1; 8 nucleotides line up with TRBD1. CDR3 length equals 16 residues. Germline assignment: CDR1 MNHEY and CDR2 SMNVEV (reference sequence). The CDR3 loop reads CAAGGRRVGLYNEQFF. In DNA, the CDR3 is TGTGCTGCAGGGGGCCGGCGGGTTGGGTTATACAATGAGCAGTTCTTC.

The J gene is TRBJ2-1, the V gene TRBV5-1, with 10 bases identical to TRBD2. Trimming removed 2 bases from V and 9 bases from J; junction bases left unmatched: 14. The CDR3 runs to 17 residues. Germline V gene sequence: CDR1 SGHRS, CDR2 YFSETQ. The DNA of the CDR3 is TGCGCCAGCAGCTTTCTAGCGGGGGTGGGGCCGGCGGTTGAGCAGTTCTTC. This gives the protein CASSFLAGVGPAVEQFF.